This TCR beta chain was profiled in a study of blood T cell repertoires in COVID-19. On the study more broadly: The United States, Italy and Spain supplied acute and convalescent COVID-19 samples.

The length of the CDR3 is 16 residues. J was trimmed by 3 bases and V by 4 bases; bases with no gene match: 4. The germline gives CDR1 MNHEY, CDR2 SMNVEV (reference sequence). In the original analysis: Amplification from reference gene primers served as the basis for estimated nucleated cell counts. Here immunoSEQ multiplex PCR was the method, and the copy in TCRdb shows in-frame clones only, minus some. D and trimming were read from the DNA, whereas the V and J calls and clone size are those reported in that table. Of over 120,000 clones listed, about 80% are singletons. Study members were between 18 and 89 years old and lived in about two dozen US regions. The study assigned cohorts using participant-reported clinical history.

Sequenced input: PBMCs or T cells enriched from blood (not recorded which). The genes are TRBV27 and TRBJ1-4; 11 bases are shared with TRBD1. The clonotype comes from a man aged 50-59 years who had recovered from COVID-19. The CDR3 reads CASSWDRGASNEKLFF. The CDR3 DNA follows: TGTGCCAGCAGTTGGGACAGGGGGGCATCTAATGAAAAACTGTTTTTT.